The 19 T cell receptor beta chains listed next were all sequenced from one sample in a study of blood T cell repertoires in COVID-19. Clones were sequenced by immunoSEQ multiplex PCR, and TCRdb holds only the in-frame ones, with some missing. The repertoire includes more than 40,000 clones, around 90% of them detected once, and roughly 3% sits in the top ten. Sample: peripheral blood. These receptors all stem from a man aged 50 or older with active COVID-19.

The rearrangement uses TRBV7-3 and TRBJ2-1; 7 positions agree with TRBD1. CDR1 is SGHTA, CDR2 FQGTGA, per germline. Germline trimming cut 1 base from V and 6 bases from J; bases unmatched to any gene: 6. The length of the CDR3 is 15 residues. The CDR3 DNA follows: TGTGCCAGCAGCTTAAGAGGACAGGTAATCAATGAGCAGTTCTTC. This translates into CASSLRGQVINEQFF.

A word on this clone: Other DNA sequences of this sample code for an identical CDR3. This chain links TRBV6-6 with TRBJ2-7; D is unresolved. The germline V and J ends were trimmed by 0 bases and 4 bases, with 7 bases remaining between them. The CDR3 length is 13 residues. In germline, CDR1 is MNHNY, CDR2 SVGAGI (reference sequence). The CDR3 region is CASSYSLAYEQYF. The CDR3 DNA reads as TGTGCCAGCAGTTACTCGTTAGCATACGAGCAGTACTTC.

This sequence joins TRBV2 and TRBJ2-1, with 9 bases lining up with TRBD1. Germline CDR1 is SNHLY and CDR2 is FYNNEI. CDR3 size: 16 residues. V lost 5 bases, J lost 0 bases, and 5 bases stayed unmatched. CDR3 residues: CASSLGTGSSYNEQFF. DNA for the CDR3: TGTGCCAGCAGTTTGGGGACAGGGTCCTCCTACAATGAGCAGTTCTTC.

This clone was seen a single time. V and J are TRBV11-2 and TRBJ1-1; 7 nucleotides align to TRBD1. This CDR3 region has 14 residues. V dropped 5 bases and J dropped 0; count of bases not matched to a gene: 3. Germline V CDR1 and CDR2: SGHAT, FQNNGV. This CDR3 is CASSPGGMNTEAFF. DNA of the CDR3: TGTGCCAGCAGCCCAGGGGGTATGAACACTGAAGCTTTCTTT.

J is TRBJ1-5 and V is TRBV4-3; a weak D match, TRBD1 (6 bases). CDR3 length: 13 residues. V lost 4 bases and J lost 4, with 8 bases in between. From germline, CDR1 is LGHNA and CDR2 YSLEER. The CDR3 region is CASSPDRNQPQHF. CDR3 DNA: TGCGCCAGCAGCCCTGACAGGAATCAGCCCCAGCATTTT.

In its sample, this clone was seen a few times. The chain combines TRBV11-3 with TRBJ2-7, with TRBD1 matching 9 bases. The CDR3 spans 15 residues. Germline lookup yields CDR1 SGHNT and CDR2 YENEEA. J lost 3 bases, V lost 1 base, and 4 bases had no gene match. The CDR3 loop reads CASSLARDRVYEQYV. CDR3 DNA: TGTGCCAGCAGCTTAGCCCGGGACAGGGTCTACGAGCAGTACGTC.

This chain connects TRBV2 to TRBJ1-2; a possible D gene is TRBD1 (5 bases). Germline assignment: CDR1 SNHLY and CDR2 FYNNEI. This CDR3 spans 13 amino acids. Trimming stripped 2 bases from V and 7 bases from J, with 11 bases between. CDR3 coding DNA: TGTGCCAGCAGTGAATCCAGGGAGGCTGGCTACACCTTC. Its protein is CASSESREAGYTF.

The V call is TRBV6-4, the J call TRBJ2-2; the D gene is possibly TRBD2 (5 bases). The V and J ends lost 4 bases and 6 bases respectively, with 12 bases between them. The CDR3 length is 14 residues. Per the germline V gene, CDR1 is MRHNA and CDR2 is SNTAGT. This CDR3 reads CASSGLAAAGELFF. CDR3 DNA: TGTGCCAGCAGTGGGCTAGCAGCGGCCGGGGAGCTGTTTTTT.

The chain is built from TRBV6-6 and TRBJ2-5; 13 bases align to TRBD2. V trimming: 8 bases; J trimming: 2 bases; junction bases outside the gene matches: 5. The CDR3 is made up of 15 amino acids. Germline assignment: CDR1 MNHNY and CDR2 SVGAGI (reference sequence). The CDR3 region is CASRGLAGEQETQYF. In DNA, the CDR3 is TGTGCCAGCCGAGGACTAGCGGGGGAGCAAGAGACCCAGTACTTC.

The chain recombines TRBV13 with TRBJ2-1, with 7 nucleotides matching TRBD1. Per the germline V gene, CDR1 is PRHDT and CDR2 is FYEKMQ (reference sequence). This CDR3 is 16 amino acids long. Trimming at V came to 6 bases and at J to 8 bases, leaving 16 bases not matched to a gene. The DNA for the CDR3 is TGTGCCAGCAGACAAAGCGAGGGGGCGCGGTTCCATGAGCAGTTCTTC. This translates into CASRQSEGARFHEQFF. Drawing the rest from reference TRBV13 and TRBJ2-1, the complete variable domain is AAGVIQSPRHLIKEKRETATLKCYPIPRHDTVYWYQQGPGQDPQFLISFYEKMQSDKGSIPDRFSAQQFSDYHSELNMSSLELGDSALYFCASRQSEGARFHEQFFGPGTRLTVL.

V is TRBV3-1 (or the pseudogene TRBV3-2) and J is TRBJ2-3; D may be TRBD1 (6 bases). V was clipped by 4 bases and J by 5 bases, with 19 bases between them. Germline V lookup: CDR1 LGHDT, CDR2 YNNKEL (reference sequence). The CDR3 length is 16 residues. The CDR3 reads CASSPRQVLRGDTQYF. DNA of the CDR3: TGTGCCAGCAGCCCCCGACAGGTCCTCCGTGGAGATACGCAGTATTTT.

The chain joins TRBV7-8 to TRBJ2-3; D not resolved. CDR3 length equals 15 residues. Trimming removed 3 bases at V and 0 bases at J, with 10 bases between. The V gene's germline CDR1 is SGHVS and CDR2 FQNEAQ. CDR3 in amino acids: CASSLGHFSTDTQYF. The CDR3 DNA reads as TGTGCCAGCAGCTTGGGCCACTTTAGCACAGATACGCAGTATTTT.

The chain is built from TRBV15 and TRBJ2-3; perhaps TRBD1 as D (5 bases). CDR1 LNHNV and CDR2 YYDKDF come from the germline V gene (reference sequence). The germline V and J ends were trimmed by 0 bases and 4 bases, with 8 bases remaining between them. This CDR3 has 14 amino acids. The CDR3 DNA follows: TGTGCCACCAGCAGAGATCCACAGGCAGATACGCAGTATTTT. This sequence encodes CATSRDPQADTQYF.

As for this clone: The germline gene is not matched at one end of the junction; a read error may be the cause. The V and J genes are TRBV5-8 and TRBJ1-3; D not resolved. Germline V gene lookup returns CDR1 SGHTS and CDR2 YDEGEE. The CDR3 loop spans 16 amino acids. Here the CDR3 DNA reads TGTGCCAGCGGCTTCGGGTTTCCCCGCTCTGGAAACACCATATATTTT. Encoded protein: CASGFGFPRSGNTIYF.

This clone is categorized as large. This rearrangement joins TRBV24-1 to TRBJ2-1; D is uncertain. Trimming pared 5 bases from V and 4 bases from J, leaving 5 bases between. Looked up from germline, CDR1 is KGHDR and CDR2 is SFDVKD. The CDR3 extends over 12 amino acids. Here the CDR3 DNA reads TGTGCCACCAGTGGGGCGTACAATGAGCAGTTCTTC. The encoded protein is CATSGAYNEQFF.

The chain has TRBV5-4 and TRBJ2-3; TRBD1 agrees at 7 bases. The CDR3 is 14 residues long. Trimming cost V 2 bases and J 3 bases; bases outside gene matches: 3. Germline CDR1 reads SGHNT; CDR2 reads YYREEE (reference sequence). The CDR3 DNA sequence: TGTGCCAGCAGCTTTGGACAGGTTACAGATACGCAGTATTTT. Amino acids: CASSFGQVTDTQYF.

The chain joins TRBV28 to TRBJ1-2; possibly TRBD1 for D (5 bases). CDR1 is MDHEN and CDR2 is SYDVKM in the germline V gene. The CDR3 extends over 12 amino acids. V dropped 2 bases and J dropped 7 bases, with 8 bases sitting between them. CDR3 coding DNA: TGTGCCAGCAGTTTAGGGGGGTCTGGCTACACCTTC. Translation: CASSLGGSGYTF.

The chain recombines TRBV15 with TRBJ2-4, with D possibly being TRBD1 (6 bases). CDR3 length: 13 amino acids. Germline V gene sequence: CDR1 LNHNV, CDR2 YYDKDF (reference sequence). The V gene lost 3 bases and the J gene lost 7 bases, with 10 bases spanning the gap. CDR3 coding DNA: TGTGCCACCAGCAGGGATACAGGGAACATTCAGTACTTC. Residues: CATSRDTGNIQYF. Complete variable domain (other parts from reference TRBV15 and TRBJ2-4): DAMVIQNPRYQVTQFGKPVTLSCSQTLNHNVMYWYQQKSSQAPKLLFHYYDKDFNNEADTPDNFQSRRPNTSFCFLDIRSPGLGDTAMYLCATSRDTGNIQYFGAGTRLSVL.

The genes are TRBV12-3 or TRBV12-4 and TRBJ1-1, with 7 bases lining up with TRBD1. With V trimmed by 5 bases and J by 7 bases, 7 bases remained unmatched. This CDR3 is built from 13 residues. The CDR3 sequence: CASSDRATVEAFF. The CDR3 DNA is TGTGCCAGCAGTGACAGGGCTACCGTTGAAGCTTTCTTT.